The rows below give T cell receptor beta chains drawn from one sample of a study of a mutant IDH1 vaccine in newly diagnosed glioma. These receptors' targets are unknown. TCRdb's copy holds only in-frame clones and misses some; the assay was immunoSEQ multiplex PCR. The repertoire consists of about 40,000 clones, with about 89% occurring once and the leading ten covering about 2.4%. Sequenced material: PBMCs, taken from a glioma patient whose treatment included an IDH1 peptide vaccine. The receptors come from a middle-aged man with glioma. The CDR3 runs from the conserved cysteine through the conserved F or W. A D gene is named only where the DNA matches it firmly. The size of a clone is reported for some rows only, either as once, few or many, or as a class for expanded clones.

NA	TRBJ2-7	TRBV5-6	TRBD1	TGTGCCAGCAGCTTGGAGAGGCTCCGACAGGGGTCCGTAGAGCAGTACTTC	CASSLERLRQGSVEQYF
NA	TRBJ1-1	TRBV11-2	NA	TGTGCCAGCAGCTTCCCGGGCTCGTTGAACACTGAAGCTTTCTTT	CASSFPGSLNTEAFF
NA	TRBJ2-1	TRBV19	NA	TGTGCCAGTAGTACCATTTCGGGGGTGAATGAGCAGTTCTTC	CASSTISGVNEQFF
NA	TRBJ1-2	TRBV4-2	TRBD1	TGTGCCAGCAGCAAAGACAGGGATAGTGGCTACACCTTC	CASSKDRDSGYTF
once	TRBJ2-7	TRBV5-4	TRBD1	TGTGCCAGCAGCCCAACAGGGGTCTCCTACGAGCAGTACTTC	CASSPTGVSYEQYF
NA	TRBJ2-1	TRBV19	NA	TGTGCCAGTAGTATCTCCCCAGGGACTCTGAACAATGAGCAGTTCTTC	CASSISPGTLNNEQFF
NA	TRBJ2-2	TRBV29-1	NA	TGCAGCGTTGATTCGGGGCGGAACACCGGGGAGCTGTTTTTT	CSVDSGRNTGELFF
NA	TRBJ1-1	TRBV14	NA	TGTGCCAGCAGCCAAGACACGTACACTGAAGCTTTCTTT	CASSQDTYTEAFF
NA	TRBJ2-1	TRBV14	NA	TGTGCCAGCAGCCAACACGCGACTAGACCCTACAATGAGCAGTTCTTC	CASSQHATRPYNEQFF
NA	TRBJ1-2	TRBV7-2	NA	TGTGCCAGCAGCTTAGAAGGGAGTGGGCGCTATGGCTACACCTTC	CASSLEGSGRYGYTF
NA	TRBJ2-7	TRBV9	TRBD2	TGTGCCAGCAGCGGGGGACTAGCGGGGGGGCTGTTCGACGAGCAGTACTTC	CASSGGLAGGLFDEQYF
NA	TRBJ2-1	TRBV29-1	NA	TGCAGCGTTGTAGGAGGGGGCTTCTACAATGAGCAGTTCTTC	CSVVGGGFYNEQFF
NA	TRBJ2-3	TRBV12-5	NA	TGTGCTAGTGCACACCGGGGGAACACAGATACGCAGTATTTT	CASAHRGNTDTQYF
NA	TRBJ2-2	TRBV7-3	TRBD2	TGTGCCAGCAGCGACCTAGCGGGGGGCTTTGACACCGGGGAGCTGTTTTTT	CASSDLAGGFDTGELFF
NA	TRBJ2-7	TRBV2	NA	TGTGCCAGCAGTGAAAGTTTATTTTCGGGCTCTGGACGGTACGAGCAGTACTTC	CASSESLFSGSGRYEQYF
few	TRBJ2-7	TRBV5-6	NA	TGTGCCAGCAGCTTGGGCAGGGACACCTACGAGCAGTACTTC	CASSLGRDTYEQYF
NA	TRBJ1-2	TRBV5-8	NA	TGTGCCAGCAGCTTGGCGCGGGGATCGGGGTATGGCTACACCTTC	CASSLARGSGYGYTF
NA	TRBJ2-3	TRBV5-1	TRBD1	TGCGCCAGCAGCTTGGTCCAGGGGGCAGCCACAGATACGCAGTATTTT	CASSLVQGAATDTQYF
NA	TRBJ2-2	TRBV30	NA	TGTGCCCGGGGTCGGGGCACCGGGGAGCTGTTTTTT	CARGRGTGELFF
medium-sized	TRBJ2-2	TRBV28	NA	TGTGCCAGCAGTTCAACAGACGGGGAGCTGTTTTTT	CASSSTDGELFF
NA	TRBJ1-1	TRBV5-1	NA	TGCGCCAGCAGCTTGGTAGGGGCTGAGACTGAAGCTTTCTTT	CASSLVGAETEAFF
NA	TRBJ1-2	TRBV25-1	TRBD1	TGTGCCAGCAGTGCCGACAGGGGCCCCCGGAGCTACACCTTC	CASSADRGPRSYTF
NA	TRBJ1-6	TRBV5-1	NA	TGCGCCAGCAGGGTTAATCAGGTTAATAATTCACCCCTCCACTTT	CASRVNQVNNSPLHF
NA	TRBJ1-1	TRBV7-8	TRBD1	TGTGCCAGCAGCGCAGGACAGGCGGCGGCATTTAGGGCTTTCTTT	CASSAGQAAAFRAFF
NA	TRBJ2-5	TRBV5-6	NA	TGTGCCAGCAGCTTGGGAGTAGAAGAGACCCAGTACTTC	CASSLGVEETQYF
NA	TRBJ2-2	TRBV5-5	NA	TGTGCCAGCAGCTTAAACGCCGGGGAGCTGTTTTTT	CASSLNAGELFF
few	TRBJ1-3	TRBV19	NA	TGTGCCAGTAGCCCATCCGGGTTCAACACCATATATTTT	CASSPSGFNTIYF
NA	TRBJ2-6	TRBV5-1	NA	TGCGCCAGCATGTCAGGAGAGTCCGGGGCCAACGTCCTGACTTTC	CASMSGESGANVLTF
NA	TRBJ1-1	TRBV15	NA	TGTGCCACCAGCAGAGATTTAGGACAGTCGAACACTGAAGCTTTCTTT	CATSRDLGQSNTEAFF
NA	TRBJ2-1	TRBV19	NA	TGTGCCAGTAGTATAGGCGGACGGTCGGGCCCCTACAATGAGCAGTTCTTC	CASSIGGRSGPYNEQFF
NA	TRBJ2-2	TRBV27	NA	TGTGCCAGCAGTTTATCTTACCTCGACACCGGGGAGCTGTTTTTT	CASSLSYLDTGELFF
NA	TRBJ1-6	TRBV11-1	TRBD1	TGTGCCAGCAGCTTCCGGACAGGGTCTAATTCACCCCTCCACTTT	CASSFRTGSNSPLHF
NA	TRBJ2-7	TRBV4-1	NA	TGCGCCAGCAGCCAGAGACTGCGAACTTCGACCCCACTGACAACCCTATCCTACGAGCAGTACTTC	CASSQRLRTSTPLTTLSYEQYF
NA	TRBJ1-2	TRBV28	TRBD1	TGTGCCAGCAGTTTTTCGGGGGCCGGGACAGTCTTTCAGGGCTATGGCTACACCTTC	CASSFSGAGTVFQGYGYTF
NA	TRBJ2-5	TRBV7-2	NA	TGTGCCAGCAGCTTAGCTGGGAGGCAGGAGACCCAGTACTTC	CASSLAGRQETQYF